The T cell receptor (beta chain) under discussion was sequenced for a study of shared clonotypes between healthy human individuals. Positive CCR7 selection of CD45RO-negative cells yielded the naive CD8 cells, and terminally differentiated effector memory CD45RA+ cells were excluded. Clones were read by immunoSEQ multiplex PCR, and TCRdb kept only the in-frame ones, dropping some. Of about 2.1 million clones detected, around 93% appear once; the ten largest clones hold approximately 1.6%. Sequencing input: naive CD8+ T cells from PBMCs. This TCR was recovered from a man aged 18 to 30 in good health. Some clones in this sample may be carry-over from other donors' samples.

The CDR3 loop is CASSESPGRNTGNTIYF. The CDR3 DNA sequence: TGTGCCAGCAGCGAGAGCCCCGGACGGAACACTGGAAACACCATATATTTT. V gene TRBV9 combines with J gene TRBJ1-3; D gene unclear. This CDR3 comprises 17 residues. The V gene's germline CDR1 is SGDLS and CDR2 YYNGEE. With 3 bases removed from V and 2 bases from J, the gap between germline ends came to 18 bases.